A single count supports the clone carrying this T cell receptor beta chain. Germline CDR1 is MNHNY and CDR2 is SVGAGI (reference sequence). V gave up 4 bases and J gave up 1 base, with 14 bases separating them. The CDR3 loop spans 16 amino acids. The sample belongs to a study of blood T cell repertoires in COVID-19. The overall study: Samples came from the United States, Italy and Spain, spanning acute and convalescent COVID-19. PBMCs, B-cell-depleted T cells, or T cells were the source of the cDNA or gDNA that made up the material.

Original analysis: Scientists estimated how many nucleated cells there were by amplifying reference gene primers. Assay used: immunoSEQ multiplex PCR; TCRdb lists only in-frame clones, some missing. V and J calls and clone size are copied from that table; D and trimming were computed from the DNA. Of roughly 100,000 clones in the sample, around nine tenths are singletons; the top ten hold approximately 17%. This chain connects TRBV6-6 to TRBJ1-5, with D tentatively TRBD1 (5 bases). The clonotype was recovered from a woman aged 80 or over in a cohort sampled during active COVID-19. The sample was peripheral blood. The CDR3 bases are TGTGCCAGCAGTTCACACTCAGGGAGGAGCAATCAGCCCCAGCATTTT. Amino acids: CASSSHSGRSNQPQHF.